Each of the 28 T cell receptor beta chains below was sequenced from the same sample in a study of T-cell memory formation after mild COVID-19. TCRdb reprocessed the 5' RACE reads via MiXCR and lists one record per CDR3 protein. Among 560,000 or so distinct CDR3 sequences, around 15% were seen once, and the ten largest hold approximately 8.1%. The sample comprised PBMCs or a T cell subset sorted from them (not recorded which). The receptors here all came from an adult woman who had mild COVID-19 (a few samples of this study predate the infection). Cell type and time point are not known.

As DNA, the CDR3 is TGCAGTGCTAGTATGGGACTAGCGGGAGTTTGGCAGTTCTTC. Translation: CSASMGLAGVWQFF. The J gene is TRBJ2-1, the V gene TRBV20-1; 14 bases are shared with TRBD2. Germline V CDR1 and CDR2: DFQATT, SNEGSKA (reference sequence). The CDR3 spans 14 residues. J lost 12 bases, V lost 3 bases, and 7 bases had no gene match.

The V and J genes are TRBV7-9 and TRBJ2-3, with 7 bases lining up with TRBD2. V shed 10 bases, J shed 6 bases, and the junction held 7 bases outside the gene matches. There are 12 residues in the CDR3. Germline assignment: CDR1 SEHNR and CDR2 FQNEAQ (reference sequence). The CDR3 is CAIWTRGDTQYF. The CDR3 DNA reads TGTGCCATTTGGACTAGAGGTGATACGCAGTATTTT.

This clonotype has more than one count but fewer than ten. The chain uses TRBV20-1 and TRBJ2-7, with a tentative D call TRBD2 (6 bases). Germline V lookup: CDR1 DFQATT, CDR2 SNEGSKA (reference sequence). V was cut by 3 bases and J by 5 bases, with 11 bases left in between. This CDR3 comprises 12 residues. The CDR3 sequence: CSAREGSNEQYF. Written as DNA, the CDR3 is TGCAGTGCTAGGGAGGGTAGCAACGAGCAGTACTTC.

This clonotype has just a few counts. The genes are TRBV20-1 and TRBJ2-3; no clear D. CDR1 is DFQATT and CDR2 is SNEGSKA in the germline V gene (reference sequence). CDR3 length equals 13 residues. V was clipped by 5 bases and J by 4 bases, with 13 bases between them. This CDR3 is CSAAYALSDTQYF. The CDR3, as DNA: TGCAGTGCTGCCTATGCGCTTTCAGATACGCAGTATTTT.

Only a few counts were recorded for this clonotype. The V call is TRBV5-1, the J call TRBJ2-1, with a possible D match to TRBD1 (7 bases). CDR3 length: 15 residues. CDR1 and CDR2 from the germline V gene are SGHRS and YFSETQ. The ends were cut back, 0 bases at V and 5 bases at J, with 12 bases in the middle. The CDR3 loop is CASSLVPGGNNEQFF. The CDR3 nucleotides read TGCGCCAGCAGCTTGGTGCCAGGGGGGAACAATGAGCAGTTCTTC.

There are a few counts of this clonotype. The genes are TRBV20-1 and TRBJ2-7; 7 nucleotides line up with TRBD2. Per the germline V gene, CDR1 is DFQATT and CDR2 is SNEGSKA (reference sequence). The CDR3 is 13 residues long. The V and J ends lost 2 bases and 2 bases, in that order; junction bases with no gene match: 3. Written as DNA, the CDR3 is TGCAGTGCTAGAAGGGACTACGCCTACGAGCAGTACTTC. Protein: CSARRDYAYEQYF.

A few counts support this clonotype. This sequence joins TRBV6-1 and TRBJ2-7, with 11 nucleotides matching TRBD2. The CDR3 totals 15 residues. With 6 bases clipped from V and 0 bases from J, the junction kept 4 bases outside the gene matches. In germline, CDR1 is MNHNS, CDR2 SASEGT. The CDR3 is CASRSTSGDSYEQYF. The CDR3 DNA is TGTGCCAGCAGATCGACTAGCGGGGACTCCTACGAGCAGTACTTC.

This clonotype was detected only a few times. The genes are TRBV7-2 and TRBJ2-7, with D hard to call. The CDR3 loop spans 12 amino acids. Trimming took 1 base from V and 3 from J, leaving 4 bases between them. Germline V CDR1 and CDR2: SGHTA, FQGNSA. CDR3 DNA: TGTGCCAGCAGCTTAGAGATCTACGAGCAGTACTTC. Translation gives CASSLEIYEQYF.

This clonotype was found a few times. The genes are TRBV5-1 and TRBJ1-1, with 8 bases lining up with TRBD1. The CDR3 is 13 amino acids. V was clipped by 3 bases and J by 7 bases; unmatched bases: 5. Per germline, CDR1 SGHRS and CDR2 YFSETQ. CDR3 DNA: TGCGCCAGCAGCTCCCCGGACAGGGTTGAAGCTTTCTTT. Translating gives CASSSPDRVEAFF.

The chain recombines TRBV5-1 with TRBJ1-1; perhaps TRBD1 as D (5 bases). The V and J ends lost 0 bases and 3 bases respectively, with 15 bases between them. The CDR3 is 16 residues long. Per germline, CDR1 SGHRS and CDR2 YFSETQ. CDR3 bases: TGCGCCAGCAGCTTGGCCTTGGGGCGCGAAGACACTGAAGCTTTCTTT. Protein: CASSLALGREDTEAFF. The whole variable domain, remainder taken from reference TRBV5-1 and TRBJ1-1, is KAGVTQTPRYLIKTRGQQVTLSCSPISGHRSVSWYQQTPGQGLQFLFEYFSETQRNKGNFPGRFSGRQFSNSRSEMNVSTLELGDSALYLCASSLALGREDTEAFFGQGTRLTVV.

This chain joins TRBV7-9 and TRBJ1-1, with D perhaps matching TRBD1 (5 bases). The V end lost 5 bases, the J end lost 6 bases, and 16 bases lay between the germline ends. This CDR3 spans 14 amino acids. Germline-derived CDR1 and CDR2 are SEHNR and FQNEAQ (reference sequence). The CDR3 is CASSPGAGLAEAFF. Here the CDR3 DNA reads TGTGCCAGCAGCCCCGGGGCGGGGCTGGCTGAAGCTTTCTTT.

This sequence joins TRBV10-3 and TRBJ2-2; no clear D gene. Germline CDR1 reads ENHRY; CDR2 reads SYGVKD. V was shortened by 10 bases and J by 1 base, with 13 bases between the two germline ends. CDR3 size: 14 residues. The CDR3 sequence is CATGRDKNTGELFF. Written as DNA, the CDR3 is TGTGCCACAGGCCGCGACAAGAACACCGGGGAGCTGTTTTTT.

The V and J genes are TRBV12-3 or TRBV12-4 and TRBJ2-1; D tentatively reads TRBD1 or TRBD2 (5 bases each). The length of the CDR3 is 19 residues. Trimming took 5 bases from V and 2 from J, leaving 25 bases between them. The CDR3 spells CASSLPLGVAGETYNEQFF. The CDR3 nucleotides read TGTGCCAGCAGTCTCCCCTTGGGGGTGGCCGGTGAAACCTACAATGAGCAGTTCTTC.

This clonotype has more than one count but fewer than ten. This sequence joins TRBV6-2 or TRBV6-3 and TRBJ1-2; 7 nucleotides align to TRBD1. This CDR3 comprises 14 residues. Germline lookup yields CDR1 MNHEY and CDR2 SVGEGT. V shed 2 bases and J 0 bases; nucleotides not matched to a gene: 0. The CDR3 DNA reads as TGTGCCAGCAGTTACGGGACAGCTAACTATGGCTACACCTTC. Residues: CASSYGTANYGYTF.

J is TRBJ2-1 and V is TRBV6-5; weak D call: TRBD2 (5 bases). The CDR3 loop spans 17 amino acids. Germline CDR1 MNHEY, CDR2 SVGAGI. Trimming left V 7 bases short and J 6 bases short, with 25 bases between. CDR3 coding DNA: TGTGCCAGCACTCCCCTCCTGAGGGCTAGTCGGTTCAATGAGCAGTTCTTC. This codes for CASTPLLRASRFNEQFF.

There are a few counts of this clonotype. The genes are TRBV6-5 and TRBJ2-7; weak D call: TRBD1 (6 bases). Germline values: CDR1 MNHEY, CDR2 SVGAGI. CDR3 length: 16 residues. Trimming shortened V by 6 bases and J by 0 bases, and 18 bases separated the two germline ends. CDR3 sequence: CASSPRPGTSSYEQYF. DNA for the CDR3: TGTGCCAGCAGCCCCCGACCCGGGACATCCTCCTACGAGCAGTACTTC.

The CDR3 DNA sequence: TGCAGTGCTAGAGGCCCCATCCCGGGGGTAGATCCCTACGAGCAGTACTTC. Amino acids: CSARGPIPGVDPYEQYF. V and J are TRBV20-1 and TRBJ2-7, with D possibly being TRBD2 (6 bases). V was pared by 1 base and J by 2 bases, with 21 bases between. Per germline, CDR1 DFQATT and CDR2 SNEGSKA (reference sequence). The CDR3 extends over 17 amino acids.

This clonotype was seen a handful of times. This chain connects TRBV28 to TRBJ2-7; D remains ambiguous. The germline V gene has CDR1 MDHEN and CDR2 SYDVKM. This CDR3 region has 13 residues. V dropped 5 bases and J dropped 5 bases, with 13 bases sitting between them. CDR3 residues: CASSTPPLHEQYF. The CDR3 DNA follows: TGTGCCAGCAGTACTCCCCCACTCCACGAGCAGTACTTC.

This sequence joins TRBV7-6 and TRBJ2-7; 7 nucleotides line up with TRBD1. The CDR3 contains 14 residues. Germline trimming cut 1 base from V and 5 bases from J; bases unmatched to any gene: 5. Germline V gene lookup returns CDR1 SGHVS and CDR2 FNYEAQ. The CDR3 DNA reads TGTGCCAGCAGCTTAGGGCCAGGGGGTGACGAGCAGTACTTC. This gives the protein CASSLGPGGDEQYF.

The chain uses TRBV4-2 and TRBJ2-7, with a weak D call TRBD1 (6 bases). V was clipped by 1 base and J by 5 bases, with 9 bases between them. The germline gives CDR1 LGHNA, CDR2 YNFKEQ. The CDR3 contains 13 residues. The CDR3 bases are TGTGCCAGCAGCCAAGGGGACACAGACGAGCAGTACTTC. Its protein product is CASSQGDTDEQYF.

The rearrangement links TRBV2 to TRBJ2-3, with unresolved D. Germline lookup yields CDR1 SNHLY and CDR2 FYNNEI. Trimming cost V 6 bases and J 2 bases, with 9 bases left between them. The CDR3 contains 13 residues. The chain's CDR3 is CASRALLTDTQYF. CDR3 nucleotide sequence: TGTGCCAGCAGGGCCCTCCTCACAGATACGCAGTATTTT.

This clonotype came up a few times. This chain connects TRBV5-1 to TRBJ2-2; D unclear. The germline V and J ends were trimmed by 4 bases and 0 bases, with 7 bases remaining between them. Germline loops: CDR1 SGHRS, CDR2 YFSETQ. The CDR3 is 14 residues long. The CDR3 nucleotides read TGCGCCAGCAGCACTGCAGCGAACACCGGGGAGCTGTTTTTT. Its protein product is CASSTAANTGELFF.

For the CDR3, the DNA is TGTGCCTGGATAAGGGCGGACCTCATGAACACTGAAGCTTTCTTT. Translated: CAWIRADLMNTEAFF. This chain joins TRBV30 and TRBJ1-1; D gene unclear. Looked up from germline, CDR1 is GTSNPN and CDR2 is SVGIG (reference sequence). The germline V and J ends were trimmed by 4 bases and 0 bases, with 15 bases remaining between them. This CDR3 region has 15 residues.

This clonotype has more than one count but fewer than ten. This chain uses TRBV20-1 with TRBJ1-5, with D uncertain. Germline values: CDR1 DFQATT, CDR2 SNEGSKA (reference sequence). This CDR3 is built from 13 residues. V lost 3 bases and J lost 7, with 13 bases in between. In DNA form, the CDR3 reads TGCAGTGCTAGTTTCGTCCGTGGGCAGCCCCAGCATTTT. Translation gives CSASFVRGQPQHF.

This clonotype was counted only a few times. The chain carries TRBV12-3 or TRBV12-4 and TRBJ2-1; 11 positions match TRBD2. V shed 5 bases and J 5 bases; nucleotides not matched to a gene: 11. The CDR3 contains 17 residues. The CDR3 DNA reads TGTGCCAGCAGTCAAACTAGCGGGAGTCTCCTGAACAATGAGCAGTTCTTC. Its translation is CASSQTSGSLLNNEQFF.

This chain's CDR3 is CASGGGQSEQYF. In nucleotides, the CDR3 is TGTGCCAGCGGGGGAGGGCAATCCGAGCAGTACTTC. The V call is TRBV9, the J call TRBJ2-7; 7 nucleotides line up with TRBD2. Germline V gene sequence: CDR1 SGDLS, CDR2 YYNGEE. The CDR3 is made up of 12 amino acids. The V and J ends lost 7 bases and 6 bases, in that order; junction bases with no gene match: 7. The full variable domain, in which reference TRBV9 and TRBJ2-7 provide the parts outside the CDR3, is DSGVTQTPKHLITATGQRVTLRCSPRSGDLSVYWYQQSLDQGLQFLIQYYNGEERAKGNILERFSAQQFPDLHSELNLSSLELGDSALYFCASGGGQSEQYFGPGTRLTVT.

This clonotype was picked up a small number of times. The CDR3, as DNA: TGCGCCAGCAGCTTGGAAGGGGGCACCGGAAACACCATATATTTT. Translating it yields CASSLEGGTGNTIYF. The gene calls are TRBV5-1 and TRBJ1-3; 7 bases line up with TRBD1. CDR1 is SGHRS, CDR2 YFSETQ, per germline. With 0 bases clipped from V and 4 bases from J, the junction kept 4 bases outside the gene matches. This CDR3 spans 15 amino acids.

There are a few counts of this clonotype. This rearrangement joins TRBV5-1 to TRBJ2-3; D is unclear. The germline gives CDR1 SGHRS, CDR2 YFSETQ. Trimming cost V 0 bases and J 0 bases, with 14 bases left between them. The CDR3 totals 17 residues. CDR3 nucleotides: TGCGCCAGCAGCTTGGACGGTCGACTGCTTAGCACAGATACGCAGTATTTT. Protein: CASSLDGRLLSTDTQYF.